Shown below are 20 T cell receptor beta chains from a single sample sequenced in a study of OX40 agonist ivuxolimab in advanced cancers. Library generation was performed with the immunoSEQ multiplex PCR assay. Entries here come from immuneACCESS through TCRdb and include only in-frame sequences with V and J called. Some clones fail to appear in such tables; in the studies checked, an unresolved V gene covers under half of the shortfall, and the cause of the remainder is unknown. Present in this sample are around 48,000 clones, approximately 84% of which were seen just once. The ten largest clones add up to roughly a tenth of the sample. Sequenced here: CD4+ or CD8+ T cells sorted from blood, sampled in a trial of the OX40 agonist ivuxolimab. These receptor sequences come from an adult with an advanced solid tumor such as melanoma, head and neck, liver or kidney cancer.

The chain couples TRBV18 to TRBJ1-5, with TRBD1 identical over 9 bases. The CDR3 loop spans 15 amino acids. Trimming cost V 6 bases and J 3 bases; bases outside gene matches: 6. CDR1 is KGHSH and CDR2 is LQKENI in the germline V gene. As DNA, the CDR3 is TGTGCCAGCTCTCAAGGACAGGGGCCCAATCAGCCCCAGCATTTT. It encodes CASSQGQGPNQPQHF.

This rearrangement joins TRBV5-1 to TRBJ1-5; D ambiguous. Trimming removed 3 bases at V and 2 bases at J, with 9 bases between. The CDR3 runs 14 residues. Germline CDR1 SGHRS, CDR2 YFSETQ. CDR3 coding DNA: TGCGCCAGCAGCTCCGACGGACGCAATCAGCCCCAGCATTTT. As protein: CASSSDGRNQPQHF.

The rearrangement uses TRBV5-4 and TRBJ2-7, with 13 nucleotides matching TRBD2. Looked up from germline, CDR1 is SGHNT and CDR2 is YYREEE (reference sequence). The ends lost 4 bases at V and 5 bases at J; junction bases unmatched: 9. The CDR3 extends over 16 amino acids. The CDR3 coding sequence is TGTGCCAGCAGCAGAGGACTAGCGGGAGTTCTCCACGAGCAGTACTTC. Amino acids: CASSRGLAGVLHEQYF.

The rearrangement links TRBV6-1 to TRBJ2-3; maybe TRBD2 (5 bases). This CDR3 region has 12 residues. Germline V gene sequence: CDR1 MNHNS, CDR2 SASEGT. Trimming removed 2 bases at V and 6 bases at J, with 6 bases between. This chain's CDR3 is CASSERRDTQYF. The CDR3 bases are TGTGCCAGCAGTGAACGGAGGGATACGCAGTATTTT.

This chain links TRBV6-5 with TRBJ1-1; no clear D gene. This CDR3 comprises 13 residues. The ends were cut back, 3 bases at V and 2 bases at J, with 7 bases in the middle. In germline, CDR1 is MNHEY, CDR2 SVGAGI. The CDR3 DNA follows: TGTGCCAGCAGTTATAACGTTAACACTGAAGCTTTCTTT. It encodes CASSYNVNTEAFF.

The chain recombines TRBV28 with TRBJ2-3; no clear D. There are 12 residues in the CDR3. Per germline, CDR1 MDHEN and CDR2 SYDVKM. Trimming left V 4 bases short and J 5 bases short, with 7 bases between. The CDR3 nucleotides are TGTGCCAGCAGTTCTGCGCTAGATACGCAGTATTTT. It translates to CASSSALDTQYF.

The rearrangement uses TRBV7-3 and TRBJ2-3; D unclear. CDR3 length equals 15 residues. The V end lost 0 bases, the J end lost 2 bases, and 9 bases lay between the germline ends. From germline, CDR1 is SGHTA and CDR2 FQGTGA. In DNA form, the CDR3 reads TGTGCCAGCAGCTTAACGCTCACTAACACAGATACGCAGTATTTT. It encodes CASSLTLTNTDTQYF.

The chain couples TRBV19 to TRBJ1-1, with TRBD1 identical over 7 bases. V lost 4 bases and J lost 0; bases outside the gene matches: 5. From germline, CDR1 is LNHDA and CDR2 SQIVND (reference sequence). The CDR3 is made up of 15 amino acids. This chain's CDR3 is CASSKGRGLNTEAFF. DNA for the CDR3: TGTGCCAGTAGTAAGGGGAGGGGGCTGAACACTGAAGCTTTCTTT. Drawing the rest from reference TRBV19 and TRBJ1-1, the complete variable domain is DGGITQSPKYLFRKEGQNVTLSCEQNLNHDAMYWYRQDPGQGLRLIYYSQIVNDFQKGDIAEGYSVSREKKESFPLTVTSAQKNPTAFYLCASSKGRGLNTEAFFGQGTRLTVV.

V and J are TRBV6-5 and TRBJ2-3; 8 bases map to TRBD1. Trimming removed 10 bases from V and 1 base from J; junction bases left unmatched: 4. CDR3 length equals 13 residues. CDR1 is MNHEY and CDR2 is SVGAGI in the germline V gene. DNA for the CDR3: TGTGCCATTAGGGGACAGGGCACAGATACGCAGTATTTT. It is translated as CAIRGQGTDTQYF.

The chain has TRBV5-1 and TRBJ2-1; 8 bases map to TRBD2. The CDR3 runs 16 residues. After removal of 0 bases from V and 0 bases from J, the junction contained 2 bases not matched to a gene. Germline CDR1 is SGHRS and CDR2 is YFSETQ. The CDR3 reads CASSLERESSYNEQFF. The CDR3, as DNA: TGCGCCAGCAGCTTGGAGCGGGAGAGCTCCTACAATGAGCAGTTCTTC.

For this clone: Other DNA sequences in the sample encode the same CDR3. V and J are TRBV28 and TRBJ2-3; TRBD1 agrees at 10 bases. This CDR3 comprises 15 residues. Germline V gives CDR1 MDHEN, CDR2 SYDVKM. Germline trimming cut 4 bases from V and 4 bases from J; bases unmatched to any gene: 5. The CDR3 here is CASSSPGTGADTQYF. The CDR3 DNA reads TGTGCCAGCAGTTCCCCCGGGACAGGGGCAGATACGCAGTATTTT. The full variable domain, with the rest looked up from reference TRBV28 and TRBJ2-3, is DVKVTQSSRYLVKRTGEKVFLECVQDMDHENMFWYRQDPGLGLRLIYFSYDVKMKEKGDIPEGYSVSREKKERFSLILESASTNQTSMYLCASSSPGTGADTQYFGPGTRLTVL.

V and J are TRBV6-4 and TRBJ2-1; D is ambiguous. CDR3 size: 14 residues. Per the germline V gene, CDR1 is MRHNA and CDR2 is SNTAGT. V lost 3 bases, J lost 6 bases, and 12 bases lay in between. As DNA, the CDR3 is TGTGCCAGCAGTGAGAGTGCCTCCAGCAATGAGCAGTTCTTC. Translation: CASSESASSNEQFF.

The chain is built from TRBV2 and TRBJ2-2; no clear D gene. The germline CDR1 and CDR2 sequences are SNHLY and FYNNEI. The V end lost 6 bases, the J end lost 6 bases, and 14 bases lay between the germline ends. This CDR3 has 14 amino acids. CDR3: CASRQVPRSGELFF. The CDR3 region has the DNA TGTGCCAGCAGGCAGGTCCCGCGCTCCGGGGAGCTGTTTTTT.

In this sample, this clone turned up once. This rearrangement joins TRBV7-3 to TRBJ2-1; D uncertain. V dropped 0 bases and J dropped 7 bases, with 7 bases sitting between them. Germline V gives CDR1 SGHTA, CDR2 FQGTGA. The CDR3 covers 13 residues. This chain's CDR3 is CASSLTLGNEQFF. Written as DNA, the CDR3 is TGTGCCAGCAGCTTAACCTTGGGGAATGAGCAGTTCTTC.

This clone was recorded once. J is TRBJ1-1 and V is TRBV19; TRBD1 is a possible D gene (5 bases). CDR3 length: 14 residues. Between the trimmed V and J ends, which lost 7 bases and 1 base, there was a span of 13 bases. The germline V gene encodes CDR1 LNHDA and CDR2 SQIVND (reference sequence). The CDR3 sequence is CASIPRGGNTEAFF. The CDR3 DNA is TGTGCCAGTATCCCACGTGGGGGGAACACTGAAGCTTTCTTT.

The chain couples TRBV29-1 to TRBJ1-2; D is possibly TRBD1 (6 bases). Trimming pared 7 bases from V and 2 bases from J, leaving 11 bases between. Germline loops: CDR1 SQVTM, CDR2 ANQGSEA. The CDR3 has 12 amino acids. CDR3 loop: CSGRQENYGYTF. CDR3 nucleotides: TGCAGCGGCCGACAGGAGAACTATGGCTACACCTTC.

The gene calls are TRBV11-2 and TRBJ2-1; 10 bases are a match to TRBD2. The V gene end was trimmed by 1 base and the J gene end by 5 bases; junction bases not matched to a gene: 14. The CDR3 is made up of 19 amino acids. Germline CDR1 and CDR2: SGHAT and FQNNGV. For the CDR3, the DNA is TGTGCCAGCAGCTTAGGCGTTGGAAGCGGGAGGGCCCTCGACAATGAGCAGTTCTTC. Translating it yields CASSLGVGSGRALDNEQFF.

The rearrangement uses TRBV30 and TRBJ2-1; 7 bases agree with TRBD2. Germline V gene sequence: CDR1 GTSNPN, CDR2 SVGIG (reference sequence). V trimming: 0 bases; J trimming: 0 bases; junction bases outside the gene matches: 14. The CDR3 totals 19 residues. The chain's CDR3 is CAWSVRSGARLSSYNEQFF. In nucleotides, the CDR3 is TGTGCCTGGAGTGTACGGAGCGGGGCTAGGCTTAGCTCCTACAATGAGCAGTTCTTC.

The V call is TRBV27, the J call TRBJ2-5; D not resolved. Germline V lookup: CDR1 MNHEY, CDR2 SMNVEV (reference sequence). V lost 6 bases and J 5 bases, leaving 13 bases between the germline ends. CDR3 length equals 13 residues. The CDR3 is CASSLGLRETQYF. CDR3 DNA sequence: TGTGCCAGCAGCCTCGGCCTGCGGGAGACCCAGTACTTC.

V usage is TRBV7-9 and J usage is TRBJ1-1; D gene unclear. Trimming removed 1 base at V and 8 bases at J, with 8 bases between. Germline V gives CDR1 SEHNR, CDR2 FQNEAQ (reference sequence). CDR3 size: 12 residues. The CDR3 nucleotides are TGTGCCAGCAGCTTAGGCCCCTTAGAAGCTTTCTTT. Protein: CASSLGPLEAFF.